The T cell receptor beta chain described here comes from a study of OX40 agonist ivuxolimab in advanced cancers. Germline loops: CDR1 KGHSH, CDR2 LQKENI. The ends lost 1 base at V and 3 bases at J; junction bases unmatched: 3. The CDR3 extends over 15 amino acids. TCRdb's table, derived via immunoSEQ multiplex PCR, lists solely in-frame clones and lacks some. The table has tens of thousands of clones, roughly 87% seen once; the top ten hold 2.5% to 3.5%. The rearrangement uses TRBV18 and TRBJ2-1, with 7 bases aligning to TRBD1. This sequence originates from an adult with an advanced solid tumor such as melanoma, head and neck, liver or kidney cancer. Specimen: CD4+ or CD8+ T cells sorted from blood, collected in a trial of the OX40 agonist ivuxolimab. CDR3 in amino acids: CASSPQGAGYNEQFF. The CDR3 DNA is TGTGCCAGCTCACCACAGGGGGCCGGCTACAATGAGCAGTTCTTC.